The T cell receptor (beta chain) under discussion was sequenced for a study of T cell responses to AZD1222 COVID-19 vaccine. Study observations and caveats: With two AZD1222 doses given, Spike-specific TCR breadth and depth both rose. Donors in the cohort were predominantly white British and more often female, and clonal diversity was possibly underestimated. Seropositivity was recorded at baseline in only a handful of AZD1222 recipients. Repertoire sampling happened only post peak T cell response.

Note on this clone: Its antigen is not known.

This table comes from immunoSEQ multiplex PCR, and its TCRdb copy is limited to in-frame clones, with some not included. Among about 130,000 clones listed, about 87% were seen once. This TCR was sampled from an adult in good health. The sample here was peripheral blood, taken on day 0 of AZD1222 vaccination.

This CDR3 is CANPPTCRTDTQYF. As DNA, the CDR3 is TGTGCCAACCCACCCACTTGCCGCACAGATACGCAGTATTTT. The chain uses TRBV5-6 and TRBJ2-3; D unclear. Germline V CDR1 and CDR2: SGHDT, YYEEEE. Trimming took 9 bases from V and 1 from J, leaving 15 bases between them. CDR3 length: 14 amino acids.